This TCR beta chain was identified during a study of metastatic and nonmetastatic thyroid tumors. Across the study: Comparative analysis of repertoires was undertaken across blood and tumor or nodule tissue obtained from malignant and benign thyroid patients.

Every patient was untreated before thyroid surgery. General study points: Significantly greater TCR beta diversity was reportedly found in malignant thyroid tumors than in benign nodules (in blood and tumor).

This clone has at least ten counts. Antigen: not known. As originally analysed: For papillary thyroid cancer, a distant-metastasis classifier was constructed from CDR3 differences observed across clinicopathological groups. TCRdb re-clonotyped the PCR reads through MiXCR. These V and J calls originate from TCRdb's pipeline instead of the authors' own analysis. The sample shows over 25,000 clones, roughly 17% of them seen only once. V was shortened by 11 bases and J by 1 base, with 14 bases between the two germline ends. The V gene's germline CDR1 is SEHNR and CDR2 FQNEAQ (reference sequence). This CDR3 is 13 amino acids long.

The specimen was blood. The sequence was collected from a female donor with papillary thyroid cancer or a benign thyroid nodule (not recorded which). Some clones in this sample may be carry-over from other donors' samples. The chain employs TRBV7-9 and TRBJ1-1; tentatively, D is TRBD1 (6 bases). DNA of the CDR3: TGTGCCGGAAAGACAGGCCAGAACACTGAAGCTTTCTTT. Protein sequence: CAGKTGQNTEAFF.